The sequence of this T cell receptor beta chain was determined in a study of T cells in Graves' hyperthyroidism and ophthalmopathy. This clonotype has more than one count but fewer than ten. Its specificity is unknown. Germline lookup yields CDR1 LNHDA and CDR2 SQIVND (reference sequence). V dropped 6 bases and J dropped 8; count of bases not matched to a gene: 12. This CDR3 region has 16 residues. Whole-study results and caveats: Blood also contained most expanded thyroid clonotypes above 0.001.

PBMCs stemmed from about 9.5 ml fresh peripheral blood. Regions amplified from RNA transcripts were the TCR beta CDR3 regions. The primer set for the first-round RT-PCR of the TCR CDR3 was HTBI. One entry per CDR3 protein, called by TCRdb with MiXCR from the multiplex PCR reads. This table holds around 360,000 distinct CDR3 sequences, about 15% found once. The chain has TRBV19 and TRBJ1-4; 10 bases line up with TRBD1. The source material was blood. The sequence derives from a woman in her sixties with Graves' ophthalmopathy. CDR3 sequence reads: CASSRSGGQGTEKLFF. CDR3 nucleotide sequence: TGTGCCAGTAGCCGGTCCGGGGGACAGGGGACGGAAAAACTGTTTTTT.